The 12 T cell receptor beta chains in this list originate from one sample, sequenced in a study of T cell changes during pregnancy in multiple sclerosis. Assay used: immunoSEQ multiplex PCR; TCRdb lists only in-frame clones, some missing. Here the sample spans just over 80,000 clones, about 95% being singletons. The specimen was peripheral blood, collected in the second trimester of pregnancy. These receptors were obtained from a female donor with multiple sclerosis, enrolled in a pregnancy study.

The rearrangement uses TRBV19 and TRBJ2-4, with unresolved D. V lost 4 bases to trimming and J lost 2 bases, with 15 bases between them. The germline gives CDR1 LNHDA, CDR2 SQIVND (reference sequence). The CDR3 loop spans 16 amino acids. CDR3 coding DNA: TGTGCCAGTAGTAGCCCGACTTTTGGGTCCAAAAACATTCAGTACTTC. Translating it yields CASSSPTFGSKNIQYF.

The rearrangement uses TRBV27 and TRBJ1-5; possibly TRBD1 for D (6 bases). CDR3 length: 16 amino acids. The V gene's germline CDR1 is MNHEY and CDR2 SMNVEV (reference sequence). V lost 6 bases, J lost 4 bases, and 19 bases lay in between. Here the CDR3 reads CASSYGGGGRNQPQHF. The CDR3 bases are TGTGCCAGCAGCTATGGTGGGGGCGGGAGGAATCAGCCCCAGCATTTT.

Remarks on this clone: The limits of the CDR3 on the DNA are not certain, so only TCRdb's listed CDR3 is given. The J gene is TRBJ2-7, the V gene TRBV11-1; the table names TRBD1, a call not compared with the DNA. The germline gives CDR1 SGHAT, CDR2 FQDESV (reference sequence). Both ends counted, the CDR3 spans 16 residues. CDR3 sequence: CASSLVGQGSGGRPYF.

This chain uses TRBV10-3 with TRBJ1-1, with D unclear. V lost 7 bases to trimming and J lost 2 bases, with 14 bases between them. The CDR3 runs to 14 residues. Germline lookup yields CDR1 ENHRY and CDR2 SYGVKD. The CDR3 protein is CAINNRETNTEAFF. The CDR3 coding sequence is TGTGCCATCAATAATAGGGAGACCAACACTGAAGCTTTCTTT.

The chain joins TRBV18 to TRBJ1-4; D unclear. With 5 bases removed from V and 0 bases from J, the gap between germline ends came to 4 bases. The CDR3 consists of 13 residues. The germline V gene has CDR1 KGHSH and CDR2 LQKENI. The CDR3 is CASSRATNEKLFF. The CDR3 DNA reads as TGTGCCAGCTCAAGAGCAACTAATGAAAAACTGTTTTTT.

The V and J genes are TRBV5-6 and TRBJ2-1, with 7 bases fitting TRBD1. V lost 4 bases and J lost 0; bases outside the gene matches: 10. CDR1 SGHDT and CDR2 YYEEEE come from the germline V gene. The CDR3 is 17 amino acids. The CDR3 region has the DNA TGTGCCAGCAGCGTTATGGGACAGTTAAGCTCCTACAATGAGCAGTTCTTC. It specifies CASSVMGQLSSYNEQFF.

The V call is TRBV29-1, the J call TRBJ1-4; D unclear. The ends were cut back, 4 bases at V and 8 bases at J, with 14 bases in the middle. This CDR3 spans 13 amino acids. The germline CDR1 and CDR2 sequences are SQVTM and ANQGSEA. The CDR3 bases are TGCAGCGTTGGCGACGGGGTTGGGGAAAAACTGTTTTTT. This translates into CSVGDGVGEKLFF. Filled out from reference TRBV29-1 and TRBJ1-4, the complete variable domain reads SAVISQKPSRDICQRGTSLTIQCQVDSQVTMMFWYRQQPGQSLTLIATANQGSEATYESGFVIDKFPISRPNLTFSTLTVSNMSPEDSSIYLCSVGDGVGEKLFFGSGTQLSVL.

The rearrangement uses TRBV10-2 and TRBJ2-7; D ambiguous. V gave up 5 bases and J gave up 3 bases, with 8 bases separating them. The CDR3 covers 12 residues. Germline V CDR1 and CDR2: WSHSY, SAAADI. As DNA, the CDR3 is TGCGCCAGCAGTAACAGAAACTACGAGCAGTACTTC. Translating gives CASSNRNYEQYF.

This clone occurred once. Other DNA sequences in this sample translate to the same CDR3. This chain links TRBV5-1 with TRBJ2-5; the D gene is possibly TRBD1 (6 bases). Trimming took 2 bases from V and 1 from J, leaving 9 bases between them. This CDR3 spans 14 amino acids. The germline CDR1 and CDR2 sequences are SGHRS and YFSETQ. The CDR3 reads CASSLAGVQETQYF. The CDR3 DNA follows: TGCGCCAGCAGCTTAGCAGGGGTCCAAGAGACCCAGTACTTC.

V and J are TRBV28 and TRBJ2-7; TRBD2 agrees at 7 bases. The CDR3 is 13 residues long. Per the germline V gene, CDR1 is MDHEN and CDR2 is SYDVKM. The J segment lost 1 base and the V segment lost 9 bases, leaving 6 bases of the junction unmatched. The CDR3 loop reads CASSGLVSYEQYF. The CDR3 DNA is TGTGCCAGTTCCGGACTAGTATCCTACGAGCAGTACTTC.

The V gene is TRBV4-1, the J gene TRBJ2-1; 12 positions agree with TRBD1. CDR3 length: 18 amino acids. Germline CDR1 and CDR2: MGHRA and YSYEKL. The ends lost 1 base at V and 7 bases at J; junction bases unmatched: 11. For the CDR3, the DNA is TGCGCCAGCAGCCAAGCGCCTCCGGGACAGGGGGCTCGTAATGAGCAGTTCTTC. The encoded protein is CASSQAPPGQGARNEQFF.

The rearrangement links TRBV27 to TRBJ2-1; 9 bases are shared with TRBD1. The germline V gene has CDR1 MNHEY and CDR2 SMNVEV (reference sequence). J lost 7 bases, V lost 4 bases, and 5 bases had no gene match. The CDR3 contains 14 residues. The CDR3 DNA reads TGTGCCAGCAGTTCCGGACAGGGGAAAAATGAGCAGTTCTTC. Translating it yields CASSSGQGKNEQFF.